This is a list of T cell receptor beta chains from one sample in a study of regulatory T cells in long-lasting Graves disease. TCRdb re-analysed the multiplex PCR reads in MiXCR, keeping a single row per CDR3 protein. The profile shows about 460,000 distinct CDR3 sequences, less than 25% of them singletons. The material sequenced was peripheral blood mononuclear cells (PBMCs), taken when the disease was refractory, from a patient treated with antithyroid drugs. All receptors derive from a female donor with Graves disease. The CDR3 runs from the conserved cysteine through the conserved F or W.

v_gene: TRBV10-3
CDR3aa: CAISLTGALETQYF

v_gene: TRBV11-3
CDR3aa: CASSFRPRAFF

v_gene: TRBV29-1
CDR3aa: CSVEAGGPSSYEQYF

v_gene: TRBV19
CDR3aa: CASRAGPLYEQYF

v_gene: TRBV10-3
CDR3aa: CAISVQGGGDTGELFF

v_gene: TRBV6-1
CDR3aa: CASSRTGGRGETQYF

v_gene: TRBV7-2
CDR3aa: CASSWDRANQPQHF

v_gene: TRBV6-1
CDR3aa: CASSNGQPYEQYF

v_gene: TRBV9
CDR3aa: CASSVQRAGYNEQFF

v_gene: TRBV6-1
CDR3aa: CASSESGRRTEAFF

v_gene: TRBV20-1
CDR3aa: CSARDVIASTDTQYF

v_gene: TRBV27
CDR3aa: CASSERGSFTDTQYF

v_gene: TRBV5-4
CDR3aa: CASSLESGGPGDTQYF

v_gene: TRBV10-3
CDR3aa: CAIRGTERGLGGGYTF

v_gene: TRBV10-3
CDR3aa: CAITSGRNTEAFF

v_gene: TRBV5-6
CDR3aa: CASSWGGDRGDQETQYF

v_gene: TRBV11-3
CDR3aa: CASSLRAGQTQYF

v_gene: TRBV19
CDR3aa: CASSMGPGGAPYEQYF

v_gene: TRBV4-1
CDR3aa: CASSQGTSGVNTGELFF

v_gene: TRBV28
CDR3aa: CASSPSQGGTQYF

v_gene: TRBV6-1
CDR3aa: CASAPGQGYEQYF

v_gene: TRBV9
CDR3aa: CASSVAQGGTEAFF

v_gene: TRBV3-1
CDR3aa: CASSPGLNDGYTF

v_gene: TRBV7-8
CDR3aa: CASSPRGSLQETQYF

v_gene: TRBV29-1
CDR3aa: CSVGAGDSYEQYF

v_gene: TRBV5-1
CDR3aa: CASSLAPGPYNEQFF

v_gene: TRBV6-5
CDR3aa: CASSFGTDEQYF

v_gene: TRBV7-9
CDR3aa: CASSLGRGTTDTQYF

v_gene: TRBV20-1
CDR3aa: CSASSPEGYQETQYF

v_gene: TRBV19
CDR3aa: CASSIQGGNEKLFF

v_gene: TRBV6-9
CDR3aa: CASSWVTEAFF

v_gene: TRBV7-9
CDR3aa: CASSLTFWRKRDIQYF

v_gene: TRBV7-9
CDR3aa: CASSLGRSTRNQETQYF

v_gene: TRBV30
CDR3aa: CAWSTYGGVSSYEQYF

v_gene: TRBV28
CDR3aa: CASRGQSYGYTF

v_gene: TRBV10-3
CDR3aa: CAISESRAASRSGYGYTF

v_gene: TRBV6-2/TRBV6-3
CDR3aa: CASRGTGENGYTF

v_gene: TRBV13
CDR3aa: CASRQVAGPGANVLTF

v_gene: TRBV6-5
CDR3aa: CASSYGVTDTQYF

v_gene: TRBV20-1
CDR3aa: CSAGEIAQFF

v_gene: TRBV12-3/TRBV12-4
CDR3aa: CASSLTGKNTEAFF

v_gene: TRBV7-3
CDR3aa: CASNIKPGEGYSNQPQHF

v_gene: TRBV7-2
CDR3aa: CASSLGPAKPLHF

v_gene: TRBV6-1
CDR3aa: CASSVTGSQPQHF

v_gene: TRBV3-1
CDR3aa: CASTPISGNTIYF

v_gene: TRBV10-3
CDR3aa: CAISEGEWETQYF

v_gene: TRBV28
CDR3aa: CASSPGTGGGKTQYF

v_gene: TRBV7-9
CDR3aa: CASSASGSLVTGELFF

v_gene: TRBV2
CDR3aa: CASSGDGLPGNTIYF

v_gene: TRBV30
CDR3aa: CAWRRDRNTEAFF

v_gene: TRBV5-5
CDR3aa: CASSLVTGAVEKLFF

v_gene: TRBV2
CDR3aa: CASMRGPHGELFF

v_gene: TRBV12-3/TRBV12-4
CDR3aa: CASSWGTGENTEAFF

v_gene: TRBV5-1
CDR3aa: CASSLEAGGDEKLFF

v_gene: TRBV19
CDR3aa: CASSMAGNYEQYF

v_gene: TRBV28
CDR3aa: CASSLWTEETQYF

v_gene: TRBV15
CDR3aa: CATSRGAGEETEAFF

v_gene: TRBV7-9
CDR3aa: CASSPGPQQFF

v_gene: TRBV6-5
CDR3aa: CASSSTGGFGANVLTF

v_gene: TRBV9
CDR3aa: CASSGLVTQGTQYF